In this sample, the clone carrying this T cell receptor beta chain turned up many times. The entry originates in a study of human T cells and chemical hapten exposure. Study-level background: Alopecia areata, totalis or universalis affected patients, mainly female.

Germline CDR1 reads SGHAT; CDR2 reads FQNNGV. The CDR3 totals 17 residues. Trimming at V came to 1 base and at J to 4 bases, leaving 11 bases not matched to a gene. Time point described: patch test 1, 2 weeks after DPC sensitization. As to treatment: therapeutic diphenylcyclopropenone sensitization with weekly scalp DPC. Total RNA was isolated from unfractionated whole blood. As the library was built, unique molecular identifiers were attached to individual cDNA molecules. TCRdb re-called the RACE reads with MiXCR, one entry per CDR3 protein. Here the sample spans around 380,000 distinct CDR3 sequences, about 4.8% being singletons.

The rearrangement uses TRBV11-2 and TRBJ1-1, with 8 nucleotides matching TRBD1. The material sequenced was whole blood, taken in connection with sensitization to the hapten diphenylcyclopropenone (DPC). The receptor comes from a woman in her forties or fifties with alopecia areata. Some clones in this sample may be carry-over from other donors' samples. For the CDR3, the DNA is TGTGCCAGCAGCTTAGGGTTCGGGCAGGGGACAGGCACTGAAGCTTTCTTT. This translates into CASSLGFGQGTGTEAFF.